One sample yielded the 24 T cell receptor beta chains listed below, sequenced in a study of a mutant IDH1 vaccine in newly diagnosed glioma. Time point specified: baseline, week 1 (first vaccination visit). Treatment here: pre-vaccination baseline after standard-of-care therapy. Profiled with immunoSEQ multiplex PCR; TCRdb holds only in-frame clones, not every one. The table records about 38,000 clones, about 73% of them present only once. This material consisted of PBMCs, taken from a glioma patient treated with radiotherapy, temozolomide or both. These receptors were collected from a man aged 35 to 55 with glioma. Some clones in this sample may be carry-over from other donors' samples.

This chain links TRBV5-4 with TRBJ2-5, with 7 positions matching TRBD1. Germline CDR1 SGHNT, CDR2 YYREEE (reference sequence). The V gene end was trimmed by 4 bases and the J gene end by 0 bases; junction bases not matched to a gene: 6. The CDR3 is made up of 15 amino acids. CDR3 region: CASSRGTAYQETQYF. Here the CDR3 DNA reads TGTGCCAGCAGCCGTGGGACAGCGTACCAAGAGACCCAGTACTTC.

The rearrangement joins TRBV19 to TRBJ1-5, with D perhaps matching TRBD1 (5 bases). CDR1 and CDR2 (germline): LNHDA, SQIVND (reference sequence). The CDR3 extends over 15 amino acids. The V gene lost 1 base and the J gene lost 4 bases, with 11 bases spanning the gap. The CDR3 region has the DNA TGTGCCAGTAGTATAGGGGACGGATTTAATCAGCCCCAGCATTTT. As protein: CASSIGDGFNQPQHF.

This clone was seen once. The CDR3 protein is CASRSLRGEKLFF. In DNA form, the CDR3 reads TGTGCCAGCCGCTCCTTGCGGGGGGAAAAACTGTTTTTT. The rearrangement uses TRBV2 and TRBJ1-4, with D tentatively TRBD1 (5 bases). In germline, CDR1 is SNHLY, CDR2 FYNNEI. The CDR3 is 13 residues long. V was trimmed by 8 bases and J by 8 bases, leaving 15 bases between them.

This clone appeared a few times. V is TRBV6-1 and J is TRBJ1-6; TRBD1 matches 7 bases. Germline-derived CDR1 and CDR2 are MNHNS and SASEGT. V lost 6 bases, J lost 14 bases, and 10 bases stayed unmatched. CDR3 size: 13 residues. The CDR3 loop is CASSRQGLVTLHF. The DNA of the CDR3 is TGTGCCAGCAGCCGACAGGGTCTGGTGACCCTCCACTTT.

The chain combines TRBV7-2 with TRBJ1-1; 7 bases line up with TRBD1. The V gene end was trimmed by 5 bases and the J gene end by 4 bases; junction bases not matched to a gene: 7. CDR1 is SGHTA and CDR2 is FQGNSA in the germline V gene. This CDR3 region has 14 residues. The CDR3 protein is CASSPMTGSTEAFF. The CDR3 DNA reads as TGTGCCAGCAGCCCTATGACAGGGTCCACTGAAGCTTTCTTT.

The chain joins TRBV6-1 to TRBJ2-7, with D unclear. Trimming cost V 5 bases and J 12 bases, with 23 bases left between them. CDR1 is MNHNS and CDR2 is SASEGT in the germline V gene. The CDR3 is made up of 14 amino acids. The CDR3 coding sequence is TGTGCCAGCAGTCTCCCGCTGGAGAGCCTGGCTGGGTACTTC. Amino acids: CASSLPLESLAGYF.

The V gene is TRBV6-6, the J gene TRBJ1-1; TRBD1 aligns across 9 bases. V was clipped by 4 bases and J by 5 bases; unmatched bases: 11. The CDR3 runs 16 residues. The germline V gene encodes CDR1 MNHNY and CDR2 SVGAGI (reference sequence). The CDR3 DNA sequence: TGTGCCAGCAGTTCTAATCCGGGACAGGGAGATACTGAAGCTTTCTTT. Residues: CASSSNPGQGDTEAFF.

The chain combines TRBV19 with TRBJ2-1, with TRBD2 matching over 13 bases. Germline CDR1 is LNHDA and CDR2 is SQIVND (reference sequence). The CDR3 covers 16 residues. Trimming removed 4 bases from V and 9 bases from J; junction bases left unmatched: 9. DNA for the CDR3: TGTGCCAGTAGTACCACCACTAGCGGGGGGGCGGGTGAGCAGTTCTTC. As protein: CASSTTTSGGAGEQFF. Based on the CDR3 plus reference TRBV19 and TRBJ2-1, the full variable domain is DGGITQSPKYLFRKEGQNVTLSCEQNLNHDAMYWYRQDPGQGLRLIYYSQIVNDFQKGDIAEGYSVSREKKESFPLTVTSAQKNPTAFYLCASSTTTSGGAGEQFFGPGTRLTVL.

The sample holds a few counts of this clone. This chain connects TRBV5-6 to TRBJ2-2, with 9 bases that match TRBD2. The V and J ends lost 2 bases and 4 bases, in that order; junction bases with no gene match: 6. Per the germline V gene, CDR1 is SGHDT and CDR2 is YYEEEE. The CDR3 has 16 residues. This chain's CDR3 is CASSLSVLAGTGELFF. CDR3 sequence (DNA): TGTGCCAGCAGCTTAAGTGTACTAGCGGGCACCGGGGAGCTGTTTTTT.

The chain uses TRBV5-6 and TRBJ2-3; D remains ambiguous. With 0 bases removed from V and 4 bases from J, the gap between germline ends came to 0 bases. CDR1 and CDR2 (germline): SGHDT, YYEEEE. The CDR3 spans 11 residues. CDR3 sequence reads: CASSLADTQYF. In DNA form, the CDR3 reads TGTGCCAGCAGCTTGGCAGATACGCAGTATTTT.

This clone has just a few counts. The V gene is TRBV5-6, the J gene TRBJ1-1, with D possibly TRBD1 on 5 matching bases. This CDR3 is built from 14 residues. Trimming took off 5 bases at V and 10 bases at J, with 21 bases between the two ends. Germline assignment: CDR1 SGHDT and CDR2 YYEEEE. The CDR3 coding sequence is TGTGCCAGCAGAAAACCCGGGACTCAGCCAGGAGCTTTCTTT. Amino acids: CASRKPGTQPGAFF.

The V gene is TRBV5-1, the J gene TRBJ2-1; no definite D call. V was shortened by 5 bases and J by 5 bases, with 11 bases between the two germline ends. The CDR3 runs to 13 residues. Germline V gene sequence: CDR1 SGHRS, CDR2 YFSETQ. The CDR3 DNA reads TGCGCCAGCAGTGACCGGTGGGACAATGAGCAGTTCTTC. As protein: CASSDRWDNEQFF.

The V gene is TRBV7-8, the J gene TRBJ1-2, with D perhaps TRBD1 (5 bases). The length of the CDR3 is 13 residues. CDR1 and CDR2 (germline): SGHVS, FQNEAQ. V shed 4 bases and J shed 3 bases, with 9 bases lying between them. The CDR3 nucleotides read TGTGCCAGCAGCTCCGACAGAGACTATGGCTACACCTTC. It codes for CASSSDRDYGYTF.

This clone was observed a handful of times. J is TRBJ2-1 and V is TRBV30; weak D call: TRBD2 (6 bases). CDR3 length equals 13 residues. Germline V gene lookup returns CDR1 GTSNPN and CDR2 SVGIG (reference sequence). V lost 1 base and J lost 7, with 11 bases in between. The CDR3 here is CAWSARGGNEQFF. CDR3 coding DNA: TGTGCCTGGAGTGCCCGTGGGGGGAATGAGCAGTTCTTC.

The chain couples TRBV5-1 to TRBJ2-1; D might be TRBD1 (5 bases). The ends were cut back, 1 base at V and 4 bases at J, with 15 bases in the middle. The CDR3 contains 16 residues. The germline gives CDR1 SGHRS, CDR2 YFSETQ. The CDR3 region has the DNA TGCGCCAGCAGCTTGAACGGGCAGGGTGGGTACAATGAGCAGTTCTTC. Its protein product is CASSLNGQGGYNEQFF.

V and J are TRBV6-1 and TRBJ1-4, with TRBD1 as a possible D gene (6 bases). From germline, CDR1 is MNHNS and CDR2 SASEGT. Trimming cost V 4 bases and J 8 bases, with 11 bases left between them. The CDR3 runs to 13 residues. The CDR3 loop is CASSAGTMEKLFF. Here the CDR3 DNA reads TGTGCCAGCAGTGCCGGGACAATGGAAAAACTGTTTTTT.

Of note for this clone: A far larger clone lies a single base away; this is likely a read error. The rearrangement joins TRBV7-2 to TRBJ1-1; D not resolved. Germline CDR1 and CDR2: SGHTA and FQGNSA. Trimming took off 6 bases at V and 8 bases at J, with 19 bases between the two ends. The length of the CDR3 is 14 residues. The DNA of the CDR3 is TGTGCCAGCAGTCTCGGACTTGGGATCGGGGAAGCTTTCTTT. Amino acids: CASSLGLGIGEAFF.

The CDR3 sequence is CAWSVKGLNGYTF. The CDR3 DNA follows: TGTGCCTGGAGTGTAAAGGGGCTGAATGGCTACACCTTC. The chain carries TRBV30 and TRBJ1-2; D might be TRBD1 (5 bases). The CDR3 is made up of 13 amino acids. Trimming removed 0 bases at V and 6 bases at J, with 11 bases between. The germline V gene encodes CDR1 GTSNPN and CDR2 SVGIG (reference sequence).

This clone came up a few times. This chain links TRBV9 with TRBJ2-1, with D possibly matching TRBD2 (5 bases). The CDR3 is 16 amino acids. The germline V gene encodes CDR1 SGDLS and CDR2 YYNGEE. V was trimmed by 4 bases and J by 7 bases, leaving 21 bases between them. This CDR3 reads CASSSEAGVSENEQFF. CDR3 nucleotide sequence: TGTGCCAGCAGCTCCGAAGCCGGGGTTTCTGAGAATGAGCAGTTCTTC.

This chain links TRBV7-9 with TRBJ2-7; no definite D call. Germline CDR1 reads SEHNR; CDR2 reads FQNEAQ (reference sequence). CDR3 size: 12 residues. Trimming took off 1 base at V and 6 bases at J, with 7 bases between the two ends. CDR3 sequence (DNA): TGTGCCAGCAGCTTAGAGAACGGCGAGCAGTACTTC. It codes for CASSLENGEQYF.

Written as DNA, the CDR3 is TGTGCCATCGGCCTCGATGGGGATGGGGTATCACCCCTCCACTTT. This sequence encodes CAIGLDGDGVSPLHF. V and J are TRBV10-3 and TRBJ1-6; D remains ambiguous. The CDR3 has 15 residues. V lost 8 bases and J lost 10, with 21 bases in between. Germline V gives CDR1 ENHRY, CDR2 SYGVKD.

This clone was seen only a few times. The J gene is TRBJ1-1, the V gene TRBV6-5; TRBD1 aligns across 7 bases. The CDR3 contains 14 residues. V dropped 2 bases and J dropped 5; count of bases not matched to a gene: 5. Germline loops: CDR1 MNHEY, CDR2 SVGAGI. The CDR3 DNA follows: TGTGCCAGCAGTTACCCTGACAGGGCTACTGAAGCTTTCTTT. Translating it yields CASSYPDRATEAFF.

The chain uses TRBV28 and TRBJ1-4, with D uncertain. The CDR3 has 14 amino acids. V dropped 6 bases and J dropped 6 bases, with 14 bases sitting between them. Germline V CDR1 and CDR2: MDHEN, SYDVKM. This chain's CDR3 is CASSSTNSDEKLFF. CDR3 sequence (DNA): TGTGCCAGCAGCTCGACTAACAGCGATGAAAAACTGTTTTTT. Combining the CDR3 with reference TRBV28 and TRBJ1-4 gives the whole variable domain DVKVTQSSRYLVKRTGEKVFLECVQDMDHENMFWYRQDPGLGLRLIYFSYDVKMKEKGDIPEGYSVSREKKERFSLILESASTNQTSMYLCASSSTNSDEKLFFGSGTQLSVL.

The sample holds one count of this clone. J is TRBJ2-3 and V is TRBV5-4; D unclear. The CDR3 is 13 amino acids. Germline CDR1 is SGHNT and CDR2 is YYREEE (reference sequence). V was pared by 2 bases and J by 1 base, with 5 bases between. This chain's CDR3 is CASSLTRTDTQYF. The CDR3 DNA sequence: TGTGCCAGCAGCTTAACCCGCACAGATACGCAGTATTTT.